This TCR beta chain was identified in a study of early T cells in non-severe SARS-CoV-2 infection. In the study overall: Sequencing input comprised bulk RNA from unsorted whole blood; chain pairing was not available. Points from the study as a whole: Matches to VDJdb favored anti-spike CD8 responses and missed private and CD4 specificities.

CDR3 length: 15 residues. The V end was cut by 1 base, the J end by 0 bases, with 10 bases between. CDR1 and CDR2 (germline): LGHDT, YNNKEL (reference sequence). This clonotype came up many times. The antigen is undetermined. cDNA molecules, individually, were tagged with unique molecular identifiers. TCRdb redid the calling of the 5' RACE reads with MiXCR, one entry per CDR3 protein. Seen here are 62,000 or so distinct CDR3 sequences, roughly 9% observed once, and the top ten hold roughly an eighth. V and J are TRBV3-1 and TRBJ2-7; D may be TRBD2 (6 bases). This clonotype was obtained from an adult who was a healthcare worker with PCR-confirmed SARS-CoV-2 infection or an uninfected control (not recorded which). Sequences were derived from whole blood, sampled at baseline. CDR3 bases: TGTGCCAGCAGCCAAGTGGCTAGCGTCTCCTACGAGCAGTACTTC. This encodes CASSQVASVSYEQYF.